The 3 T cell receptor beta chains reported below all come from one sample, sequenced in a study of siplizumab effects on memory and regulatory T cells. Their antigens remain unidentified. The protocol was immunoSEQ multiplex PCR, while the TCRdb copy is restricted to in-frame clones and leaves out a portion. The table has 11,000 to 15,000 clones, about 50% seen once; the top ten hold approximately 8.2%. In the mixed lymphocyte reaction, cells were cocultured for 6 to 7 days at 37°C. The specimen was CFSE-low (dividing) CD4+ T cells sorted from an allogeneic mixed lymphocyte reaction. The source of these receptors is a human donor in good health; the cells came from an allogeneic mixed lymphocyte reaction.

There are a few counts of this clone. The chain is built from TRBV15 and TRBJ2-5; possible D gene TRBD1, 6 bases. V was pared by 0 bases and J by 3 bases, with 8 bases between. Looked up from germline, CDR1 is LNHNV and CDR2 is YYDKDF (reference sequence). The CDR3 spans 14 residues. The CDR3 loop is CATSRDRGKETQYF. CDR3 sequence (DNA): TGTGCCACCAGCAGAGACAGGGGTAAAGAGACCCAGTACTTC.

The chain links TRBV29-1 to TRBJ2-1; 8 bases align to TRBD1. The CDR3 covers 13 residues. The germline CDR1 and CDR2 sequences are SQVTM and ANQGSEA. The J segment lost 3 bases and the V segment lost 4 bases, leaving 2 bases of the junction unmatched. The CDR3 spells CSVAGQGYNEQFF. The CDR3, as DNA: TGCAGCGTTGCCGGACAGGGCTACAATGAGCAGTTCTTC.

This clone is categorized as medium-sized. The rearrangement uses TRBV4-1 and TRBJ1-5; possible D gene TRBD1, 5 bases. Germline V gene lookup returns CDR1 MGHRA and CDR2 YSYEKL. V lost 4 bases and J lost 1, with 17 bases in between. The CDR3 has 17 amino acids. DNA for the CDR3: TGCGCCAGCAGCCCAACGAACAGTGGGGGAAGCAATCAGCCCCAGCATTTT. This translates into CASSPTNSGGSNQPQHF.